This record looks at one TCR beta chain sequence and its context. Its specificity is not known. These data belong to a study of T cell repertoires in cytomegalovirus infection. On the study more broadly: It can be stated that public TCR beta signatures indicated CMV infection as well as a matching HLA type. Broader study findings: Dominating the ex vivo response were TCR beta clonotypes that were CMV-specific and HLA-C-restricted.

In TCRdb, the reads were re-called with MiXCR into one record per CDR3 protein. Of approximately 76,000 distinct CDR3 sequences in the sample, approximately 42% are singletons; the top ten hold 90% to 95%. Sequencing was performed on CD8+ T cells from cultured PBMCs, taken from culture after CMV antigen stimulation. This TCR was sampled from a human donor in good health (CMV status not recorded). Some clones in this sample may be carry-over from other donors' samples.

The CDR3 loop is CSGLEGDYGYTF. DNA of the CDR3: TGCAGCGGTTTGGAGGGGGACTATGGCTACACCTTC. This sequence joins TRBV29-1 and TRBJ1-2; D is possibly TRBD1 (6 bases). Germline lookup yields CDR1 SQVTM and CDR2 ANQGSEA. This CDR3 has 12 residues. The V gene lost 7 bases and the J gene lost 3 bases, with 12 bases spanning the gap.